The rows below give T cell receptor beta chains drawn from one sample of a study of blood T cell repertoires in COVID-19. This table comes from immunoSEQ multiplex PCR, and its TCRdb copy is limited to in-frame clones, with some not included. The table has 150,000 to 200,000 clones, roughly 82% seen once; the top ten hold under 9%. Input material: peripheral blood. The receptor source for this set is a woman in her 40s with COVID-19, enrolled during active disease. CDR3s include the opening cysteine and the closing phenylalanine or tryptophan. The order of the fields is D gene, V gene, J gene, clone size, CDR3 DNA, CDR3 protein. A D gene is named only where the DNA matches it firmly. Not every row has a clone size; where given, it reads once, few, many or a size class.

>TRBD1|TRBV5-1|TRBJ1-2|once
TGCGCCAGCAGACCAGGGGGCTCTGGCTATGGCTACACCTTC
CASRPGGSGYGYTF
>NA|TRBV6-5|TRBJ1-1|medium-sized
TGTGCCAGCAGCTTACAGGGTCTGAACACTGAAGCTTTCTTT
CASSLQGLNTEAFF
>NA|TRBV2|TRBJ1-5|few
TGTGCCAGCAGTGGCAGACAGATTAGCAATCAGCCCCAGCATTTT
CASSGRQISNQPQHF
>NA|TRBV4-2|TRBJ2-5|NA
TGTGCCAGCAGCCAAGATTATAGGGGTTTGGGGGAGACCCAGTACTTC
CASSQDYRGLGETQYF
>TRBD1|TRBV5-1|TRBJ1-2|few
TGCGCCAGCAGCTTGGGACAGGGACTTGGCTACACCTTC
CASSLGQGLGYTF
>NA|TRBV12-3/TRBV12-4|TRBJ1-4|NA
TGTGCCAGCAGTTTTTCCCTTCACATACTGTTTTTT
CASSFSLHILFF
>NA|TRBV29-1|TRBJ1-3|NA
TGCAGCGTTGGAGCCTCTGGAAACACCATATATTTT
CSVGASGNTIYF
>NA|TRBV30|TRBJ2-1|once
TGTGCCTGGAGTAGTCAGTACAATGAGCAGTTCTTC
CAWSSQYNEQFF
>TRBD1|TRBV28|TRBJ2-7|NA
TGTGCCAGCCGGGACAGGGGCTACGAGCAGTACTTC
CASRDRGYEQYF
>NA|TRBV7-3|TRBJ2-2|medium-sized
TGTGCCAGCAGCTTACATCCTAGCGGGGAGCTGTTTTTT
CASSLHPSGELFF
>NA|TRBV7-9|TRBJ2-1|NA
TGTGCCGGGCAAACTACAGGAGAGTATGAGCAGTTCTTC
CAGQTTGEYEQFF
>NA|TRBV4-1|TRBJ1-5|NA
TGCGCCAGCAGCCAAGACGGGGATGGCAATCAGCCCCAGCATTTT
CASSQDGDGNQPQHF
>TRBD1|TRBV2|TRBJ1-2|NA
TGTGCCAGCAGTGAATCGGCAGGGGGATCCTATGGCTACACCTTC
CASSESAGGSYGYTF
>NA|TRBV11-2|TRBJ1-2|NA
TGTGCCAGCAGCTCTACAGACTATGGCTACACCTTC
CASSSTDYGYTF
>TRBD1|TRBV27|TRBJ1-4|NA
TGTGCCAGCAGTTCGGCCAGGGGGGAAAAACTGTTTTTT
CASSSARGEKLFF
>NA|TRBV27|TRBJ2-1|NA
TGTGCCAGCAGTTTTTATTCGACAGGAAGGAATGAGCAGTTCTTC
CASSFYSTGRNEQFF
>NA|TRBV6-5|TRBJ2-2|NA
TGTGCCAGCAACCCCGGGTCCGGGGAGCTGTTTTTT
CASNPGSGELFF
>NA|TRBV3-1/TRBV3-2|TRBJ2-6|NA
TGTGCCAGCAGCCGATACAGGGAAAGGTCTGGGGCCAACGTCCTGACTTTC
CASSRYRERSGANVLTF
>NA|TRBV6-2/TRBV6-3|TRBJ1-2|NA
TGTGCCAGCAGCCTAACCCCCTATAACTATGGCTACACCTTC
CASSLTPYNYGYTF
>TRBD2|TRBV10-2|TRBJ2-1|NA
TGCGCCAGCAGGACCGGGACTAGCGGAAACAATGAGCAGTTCTTC
CASRTGTSGNNEQFF
>NA|TRBV19|TRBJ1-6|NA
TGTGCCAGCCGGGAGGGGCATTCAACCCTCCACTTT
CASREGHSTLHF
>TRBD2|TRBV7-3|TRBJ2-3|NA
TGTGCCAGCAGCCTGGACGGGGGGAAAGATACGCAGTATTTT
CASSLDGGKDTQYF
>TRBD2|TRBV6-5|TRBJ2-1|NA
TGTGCCAGCAGTCCCCGGACTAGCGATGGTGAGCAGTTCTTC
CASSPRTSDGEQFF
>NA|TRBV30|TRBJ1-3|NA
TGTGCCTGGACCAGGTTTCCCCCTGGAAACACCATATATTTT
CAWTRFPPGNTIYF
>TRBD1|TRBV6-5|TRBJ2-3|NA
TGTGCCAGCAGCGCCCGGACAGGGTTTACGGATACGCAGTATTTT
CASSARTGFTDTQYF
>NA|TRBV7-9|TRBJ1-4|NA
TGTGCCAGTCAGGGTTTGGGAGAAAAACTGTTTTTT
CASQGLGEKLFF
>TRBD1|TRBV6-5|TRBJ2-2|NA
TGTGCCAGCAGGAGACAGGGGGAGAACACCGGGGAGCTGTTTTTT
CASRRQGENTGELFF
>TRBD2|TRBV27|TRBJ2-5|NA
TGTGCCAGCAGACGGACTAGCGGTTTAGAGACCCAGTACTTC
CASRRTSGLETQYF
>TRBD1|TRBV7-9|TRBJ1-1|NA
TGTGCCAGCAGCTTGGCCAGGACAGGCAACACTGAAGCTTTCTTT
CASSLARTGNTEAFF
>TRBD2|TRBV30|TRBJ2-5|NA
TGTGCCTGGAGCATAGCGGGGGAAGAGACCCAGTACTTC
CAWSIAGEETQYF
>NA|TRBV5-1|TRBJ2-2|once
TGCGCCAGCAGCTCAACGAACACCGGGGAGCTGTTTTTT
CASSSTNTGELFF
>NA|TRBV14|TRBJ2-5|NA
TGTGCCAGCAGCCAAGATCTTGCACTCCAAGAGACCCAGTACTTC
CASSQDLALQETQYF
>TRBD1|TRBV5-4|TRBJ2-1|NA
TGTGCCAGCAGCCGGCCCGGGACAGAGAACAATGAGCAGTTCTTC
CASSRPGTENNEQFF
>NA|TRBV19|TRBJ1-5|NA
TGTGCCAGTAGTACAGGTTTGGGTCAGCCCCAGCATTTT
CASSTGLGQPQHF
>TRBD2|TRBV7-6|TRBJ2-1|NA
TGTGCCAGCAGCTTAGAAGGGGGTAGCGGGAGCTCCTACAATGAGCAGTTCTTC
CASSLEGGSGSSYNEQFF
>NA|TRBV12-5|TRBJ1-2|NA
TGTGCTAGTGGTTTGGTAAAGGGGCACGGCTACACCTTC
CASGLVKGHGYTF